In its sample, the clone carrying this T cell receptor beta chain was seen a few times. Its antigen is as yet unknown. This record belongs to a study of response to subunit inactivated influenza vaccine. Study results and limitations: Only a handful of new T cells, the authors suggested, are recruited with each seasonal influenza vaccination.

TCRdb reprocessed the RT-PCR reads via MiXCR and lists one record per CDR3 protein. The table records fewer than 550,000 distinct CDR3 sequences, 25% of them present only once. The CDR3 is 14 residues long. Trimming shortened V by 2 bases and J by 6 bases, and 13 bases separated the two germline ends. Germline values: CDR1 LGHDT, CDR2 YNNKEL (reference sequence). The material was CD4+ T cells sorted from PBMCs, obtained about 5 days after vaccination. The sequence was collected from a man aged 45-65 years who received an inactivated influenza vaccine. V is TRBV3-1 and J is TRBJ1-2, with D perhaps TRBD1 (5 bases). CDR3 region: CASSQRGAMNGYTF. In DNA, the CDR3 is TGTGCCAGCAGCCAACGGGGCGCTATGAATGGCTACACCTTC.